Sequencing of this T cell receptor beta chain was carried out in a study of OX40 agonist ivuxolimab in advanced cancers. TCRdb's table, derived via immunoSEQ multiplex PCR, lists solely in-frame clones and lacks some. The sample records about 61,000 clones, approximately 90% being singletons. Looked up from germline, CDR1 is LGHNA and CDR2 is YSLEER. The V end lost 1 base, the J end lost 0 bases, and 14 bases lay between the germline ends. There are 17 residues in the CDR3. The V and J genes are TRBV4-3 and TRBJ2-3, with D uncertain. The starting material was CD4+ or CD8+ T cells sorted from blood, obtained in a trial of the OX40 agonist ivuxolimab. The clonotype originates from an adult with an advanced solid tumor such as melanoma, head and neck, liver or kidney cancer. The CDR3 sequence: CASSQARMDGSTDTQYF. In nucleotides, the CDR3 is TGCGCCAGCAGCCAAGCCCGCATGGACGGCAGCACAGATACGCAGTATTTT.